Below, 21 T cell receptor beta chains from the same sample are listed, as sequenced in a study of human T cells and chemical hapten exposure. TCRdb ran MiXCR on the RACE reads and lists one entry per CDR3 protein. Here the sample spans around 75,000 distinct CDR3 sequences, about 12% being singletons. Stated time point: patch test 1, 2 weeks after DPC sensitization. The treatment denotes: therapeutic diphenylcyclopropenone sensitization with weekly scalp DPC. The starting material was whole blood, obtained in connection with sensitization to the hapten diphenylcyclopropenone (DPC). The receptors originated from a woman aged 55-75 years with alopecia areata. Some clones in this sample may be carry-over from other donors' samples.

The V call is TRBV29-1, the J call TRBJ2-7; 7 bases map to TRBD1. Germline assignment: CDR1 SQVTM and CDR2 ANQGSEA. V shed 4 bases, J shed 0 bases, and the junction held 3 bases outside the gene matches. The CDR3 consists of 13 residues. The CDR3: CSVGQGISYEQYF. The DNA of the CDR3 is TGCAGCGTTGGACAGGGTATCTCCTACGAGCAGTACTTC.

The chain uses TRBV6-1 and TRBJ2-3, with TRBD1 matching 9 bases. J was trimmed by 6 bases and V by 6 bases; bases with no gene match: 10. The CDR3 is 15 amino acids. Germline V gives CDR1 MNHNS, CDR2 SASEGT. The CDR3 DNA sequence: TGTGCCAGCAGCCACACAGGGGGCGGAACGGATACGCAGTATTTT. Encoded protein: CASSHTGGGTDTQYF.

This clonotype was counted many times. The chain combines TRBV7-2 with TRBJ2-7; D not resolved. Trimming stripped 2 bases from V and 0 bases from J, with 5 bases between. This CDR3 is built from 13 residues. Germline V CDR1 and CDR2: SGHTA, FQGNSA. The CDR3 is CASSLLPSYEQYF. CDR3 bases: TGTGCCAGCAGCTTATTGCCCTCCTACGAGCAGTACTTC.

There are many counts of this clonotype. V is TRBV11-2 and J is TRBJ1-2; 8 nucleotides align to TRBD1. The CDR3 runs to 14 residues. Trimming removed 10 bases from V and 3 bases from J; junction bases left unmatched: 10. Germline CDR1 reads SGHAT; CDR2 reads FQNNGV. CDR3 nucleotide sequence: TGTGCCACCTCAGCAGGGGGCCGGGACTATGGCTACACCTTC. Translating it yields CATSAGGRDYGYTF.

This clonotype showed up many times. The V gene is TRBV25-1, the J gene TRBJ2-1, with TRBD2 matching over 14 bases. With V trimmed by 6 bases and J by 8 bases, 6 bases remained unmatched. Per the germline V gene, CDR1 is MGHDK and CDR2 is SYGVNS. This CDR3 has 15 residues. The CDR3 reads CASRTGTSGGDEQFF. The CDR3 DNA follows: TGTGCCAGCAGGACCGGGACTAGCGGGGGTGATGAGCAGTTCTTC.

The CDR3 is CASRDMSGELFF. In nucleotides, the CDR3 is TGTGCCAGCAGGGACATGTCCGGGGAGCTGTTTTTT. The rearrangement links TRBV6-5 to TRBJ2-2; perhaps TRBD1 as D (5 bases). The CDR3 loop spans 12 amino acids. From germline, CDR1 is MNHEY and CDR2 SVGAGI. V was pared by 6 bases and J by 6 bases, with 8 bases between.

The chain uses TRBV7-9 and TRBJ1-4, with D maybe TRBD1 (6 bases). The V end lost 4 bases, the J end lost 5 bases, and 14 bases lay between the germline ends. Germline-derived CDR1 and CDR2 are SEHNR and FQNEAQ (reference sequence). The CDR3 sequence is 15 residues long. The CDR3 DNA reads as TGTGCCAGCAGCTCCTTAGGACAGCAAAATGAAAAACTGTTTTTT. Translation gives CASSSLGQQNEKLFF.

This clonotype was observed many times. The chain is built from TRBV7-9 and TRBJ1-1; possibly TRBD1 for D (6 bases). CDR3 size: 14 residues. From germline, CDR1 is SEHNR and CDR2 FQNEAQ (reference sequence). V lost 0 bases and J 7 bases, leaving 12 bases between the germline ends. CDR3: CASSLAAGDLEAFF. The CDR3 bases are TGTGCCAGCAGCTTAGCGGCAGGGGATCTTGAAGCTTTCTTT.

The chain links TRBV20-1 to TRBJ1-4; D gene uncertain. Germline values: CDR1 DFQATT, CDR2 SNEGSKA (reference sequence). V lost 3 bases, J lost 0 bases, and 8 bases lay in between. The CDR3 covers 14 residues. In DNA form, the CDR3 reads TGCAGTGCTAGGGGATTTGCAACTAATGAAAAACTGTTTTTT. It translates to CSARGFATNEKLFF.

The rearrangement links TRBV29-1 to TRBJ2-6; 7 bases match TRBD1. This CDR3 region has 15 residues. The germline V gene has CDR1 SQVTM and CDR2 ANQGSEA. The V segment lost 6 bases and the J segment 0 bases; nucleotides outside the gene matches: 5. The CDR3 loop is CSVPQGVSGANVLTF. The CDR3 region has the DNA TGCAGCGTCCCCCAGGGGGTCTCTGGGGCCAACGTCCTGACTTTC.

V is TRBV29-1 and J is TRBJ2-3; 7 bases are shared with TRBD2. The CDR3 sequence is 13 residues long. The J segment lost 5 bases and the V segment lost 1 base, leaving 3 bases of the junction unmatched. Germline values: CDR1 SQVTM, CDR2 ANQGSEA. CDR3 region: CSVEGGGVDTQYF. The CDR3 DNA reads TGCAGCGTTGAAGGCGGGGGAGTAGATACGCAGTATTTT.

The table lists this clonotype with a few counts. The rearrangement uses TRBV5-1 and TRBJ2-1; 8 bases line up with TRBD1. The germline V gene has CDR1 SGHRS and CDR2 YFSETQ. There are 14 residues in the CDR3. J was trimmed by 6 bases and V by 4 bases; bases with no gene match: 6. The CDR3 protein is CASSPDRVVNEQFF. CDR3 DNA: TGCGCCAGCAGCCCGGACAGGGTCGTCAATGAGCAGTTCTTC.

This clonotype turned up a few times. The rearrangement joins TRBV19 to TRBJ2-1; 7 bases are shared with TRBD1. CDR3 length: 15 amino acids. Germline V gene data show CDR1 as LNHDA and CDR2 as SQIVND (reference sequence). Trimming cost V 4 bases and J 2 bases; bases outside gene matches: 5. The CDR3 reads CASSRAQGAYNEQFF. CDR3 nucleotides: TGTGCCAGTAGTAGGGCGCAGGGGGCCTACAATGAGCAGTTCTTC.

This clonotype was seen repeatedly, ten times or more. The chain is built from TRBV6-6 and TRBJ2-7; no reliable D call. The germline gives CDR1 MNHNY, CDR2 SVGAGI (reference sequence). The CDR3 sequence is 14 residues long. V lost 5 bases, J lost 2 bases, and 13 bases lay in between. CDR3 protein: CASSDAGMTYEQYF. CDR3 nucleotide sequence: TGTGCCAGCAGTGATGCAGGAATGACCTACGAGCAGTACTTC.

The sample holds a few counts of this clonotype. The CDR3 loop is CSVGGTNTEAFF. The CDR3 DNA is TGCAGCGTTGGCGGCACGAACACTGAAGCTTTCTTT. The chain employs TRBV29-1 and TRBJ1-1; no clear D. The CDR3 has 12 residues. Trimming removed 4 bases at V and 1 base at J, with 7 bases between. Germline V lookup: CDR1 SQVTM, CDR2 ANQGSEA.

V and J are TRBV5-1 and TRBJ1-2; D call uncertain. V was cut by 5 bases and J by 1 base, with 9 bases left in between. CDR3 length: 13 residues. From germline, CDR1 is SGHRS and CDR2 YFSETQ. The CDR3, as DNA: TGCGCCAGCAGACGGGCGGATAACTATGGCTACACCTTC. Its protein is CASRRADNYGYTF.

There are many counts of this clonotype. The genes are TRBV12-3 or TRBV12-4 and TRBJ1-1; D ambiguous. Deletions cut 3 bases from V and 0 bases from J, with 23 bases between. The CDR3 length is 19 residues. The CDR3 is CASSFPLDVGRVMNTEAFF. CDR3 nucleotides: TGTGCCAGCAGTTTCCCCCTGGACGTGGGTCGTGTGATGAACACTGAAGCTTTCTTT.

The chain recombines TRBV27 with TRBJ1-2; D is undetermined. V was cut by 0 bases and J by 1 base, with 9 bases left in between. This CDR3 is 15 amino acids long. Germline CDR1 MNHEY, CDR2 SMNVEV (reference sequence). CDR3 DNA: TGTGCCAGCAGTTTATCGCGGCTACTTAACTATGGCTACACCTTC. Amino acid sequence: CASSLSRLLNYGYTF.

This clonotype was seen repeatedly, ten times or more. The chain carries TRBV11-2 and TRBJ1-1; 8 bases are shared with TRBD1. This CDR3 contains 15 residues. Germline lookup yields CDR1 SGHAT and CDR2 FQNNGV. Trimming took 6 bases from V and 0 from J; bases not matched to a gene: 6. CDR3 coding DNA: TGTGCCAGCAGGACAGGACAGGGAATGAACACTGAAGCTTTCTTT. This translates into CASRTGQGMNTEAFF.

This sequence joins TRBV4-2 and TRBJ2-5, with 7 bases that match TRBD2. CDR3 length equals 16 residues. The germline V gene has CDR1 LGHNA and CDR2 YNFKEQ. V trimming: 0 bases; J trimming: 3 bases; junction bases outside the gene matches: 7. The CDR3 loop reads CASSQDRASGKETQYF. DNA for the CDR3: TGTGCCAGCAGCCAAGATCGAGCTAGCGGTAAAGAGACCCAGTACTTC.

At least ten counts were recorded for this clonotype. The V gene is TRBV29-1, the J gene TRBJ2-3, with 9 bases that match TRBD1. The CDR3 is 13 residues long. The germline gives CDR1 SQVTM, CDR2 ANQGSEA. Trimming took 8 bases from V and 4 from J; bases not matched to a gene: 7. The chain's CDR3 is CSPTGQGPDTQYF. In DNA, the CDR3 is TGCAGCCCCACGGGACAGGGTCCAGATACGCAGTATTTT.